The 8 T cell receptor beta chains presented below share a single source sample, sequenced in a study of cytomegalovirus exposure and HLA in healthy donors. PCR involved 60 Vbeta and 13 Jbeta primers. The assay was immunoSEQ multiplex PCR, and TCRdb's table has in-frame clones only and misses some. This sample yields more than 140,000 clones, of which roughly four fifths are seen a single time; roughly 3.2% belongs to the top ten. The sequenced sample consisted of PBMCs. These TCRs come from a man aged 18 to 35 in good health and CMV-seropositive.

The table lists this clone with a few counts. The V gene is TRBV6-1, the J gene TRBJ1-2; perhaps TRBD1 as D (6 bases). This CDR3 has 14 amino acids. Germline values: CDR1 MNHNS, CDR2 SASEGT. Trimming cost V 5 bases and J 4 bases, with 14 bases left between them. The CDR3 DNA reads TGTGCCAGCAGTCAATTACAGGGTATCTATGGCTACACCTTC. This encodes CASSQLQGIYGYTF.

The V call is TRBV4-1, the J call TRBJ1-1; D may be TRBD1 (6 bases). Trimming removed 8 bases from V and 1 base from J, with 17 bases in between. Germline V gives CDR1 MGHRA, CDR2 YSYEKL. The CDR3 covers 15 residues. The CDR3 loop reads CASFRDKGSNTEAFF. The CDR3 DNA follows: TGCGCCAGCTTTCGGGACAAGGGCTCGAACACTGAAGCTTTCTTT.

The chain has TRBV7-2 and TRBJ2-7; 8 nucleotides match TRBD2. Germline CDR1 is SGHTA and CDR2 is FQGNSA. CDR3 size: 15 residues. The V segment lost 5 bases and the J segment 2 bases; nucleotides outside the gene matches: 8. The DNA for the CDR3 is TGTGCCAGCAGCATGGGAGCGGGAGCCGCCTACGAGCAGTACTTC. Residues: CASSMGAGAAYEQYF.

Regarding this clone: One end of the junction varies from germline; a read error may be responsible. The chain has TRBV5-6 and TRBJ1-5, with D perhaps TRBD1 (5 bases). The CDR3 contains 13 residues. Per germline, CDR1 SGHDT and CDR2 YYEEEE. The CDR3 sequence is CAGSIQGNQPQHF. As DNA, the CDR3 is TGTGCCGGCAGCATACAGGGCAATCAGCCCCAGCATTTT. The full variable domain, rest sourced from reference TRBV5-6 and TRBJ1-5, is DAGVTQSPTHLIKTRGQQVTLRCSPKSGHDTVSWYQQALGQGPQFIFQYYEEEERQRGNFPDRFSGHQFPNYSSELNVNALLLGDSALYLCAGSIQGNQPQHFGDGTRLSIL.

The CDR3 DNA reads TGTGCCAGCTCACCTTGGACAGGGGAGGCGAACACTGAAGCTTTCTTT. Its translation is CASSPWTGEANTEAFF. V gene TRBV18 combines with J gene TRBJ1-1; 9 nucleotides align to TRBD1. CDR1 and CDR2 from the germline V gene are KGHSH and LQKENI. J gave up 1 base and V 3 bases, and 6 bases lay outside the gene matches. The CDR3 consists of 16 residues.

The chain joins TRBV7-9 to TRBJ2-6; possible D gene TRBD1, 5 bases. Trimming left V 5 bases short and J 0 bases short, with 8 bases between. In germline, CDR1 is SEHNR, CDR2 FQNEAQ (reference sequence). CDR3 length: 15 amino acids. CDR3 sequence reads: CASSDRDSGANVLTF. The CDR3 nucleotides read TGTGCCAGCAGCGACAGAGACTCTGGGGCCAACGTCCTGACTTTC.

The rearrangement uses TRBV28 and TRBJ2-7; D not certain. V was trimmed by 4 bases and J by 1 base, leaving 14 bases between them. Germline V lookup: CDR1 MDHEN, CDR2 SYDVKM. The CDR3 loop spans 15 amino acids. CDR3 sequence (DNA): TGTGCCAGCAGTTCCCCCACGCGGAGATCCTACGAGCAGTACTTC. It yields the protein CASSSPTRRSYEQYF.

In its sample, this clone was seen a few times. The CDR3 DNA sequence: TGCAGCGTTGAAGGGGCAGGGGGTATCAATGGCTACACCTTC. Protein product: CSVEGAGGINGYTF. The chain combines TRBV29-1 with TRBJ1-2, with TRBD1 identical over 7 bases. Germline V gene sequence: CDR1 SQVTM, CDR2 ANQGSEA. V dropped 1 base and J dropped 6; count of bases not matched to a gene: 8. There are 14 residues in the CDR3.